The 3 T cell receptor beta chains below come from one sample, sequenced in a study of T cell repertoires in cytomegalovirus infection. MiXCR, run by TCRdb on the reads, gives a single entry per CDR3 protein. The sample lists 270,000 or so distinct CDR3 sequences, more than 15% occurring once. Sequencing was carried out using CD8+ T cells from PBMCs. The receptor source for this set is a human donor in good health (CMV status not recorded). Some clones in this sample may be carry-over from other donors' samples.

This clonotype came up a few times. J is TRBJ2-7 and V is TRBV6-5; D gene ambiguous. The CDR3 is 14 residues long. Germline values: CDR1 MNHEY, CDR2 SVGAGI. Trimming stripped 0 bases from V and 4 bases from J, with 10 bases between. The CDR3 sequence is CASSYSPGEYEQYF. In nucleotides, the CDR3 is TGTGCCAGCAGTTACTCCCCTGGGGAATACGAGCAGTACTTC.

Only a few counts were recorded for this clonotype. V usage is TRBV12-5 and J usage is TRBJ1-2; 8 bases are a match to TRBD1. CDR3 size: 16 residues. Germline V CDR1 and CDR2: LGHNT, FRNRAP. Trimming took 5 bases from V and 1 from J; bases not matched to a gene: 9. The CDR3 reads CASGAPDRVVNYGYTF. DNA of the CDR3: TGTGCTAGTGGTGCCCCGGACAGGGTAGTTAACTATGGCTACACCTTC. Supplemented by reference TRBV12-5 and TRBJ1-2, the full variable domain reads DARVTQTPRHKVTEMGQEVTMRCQPILGHNTVFWYRQTMMQGLELLAYFRNRAPLDDSGMPKDRFSAEMPDATLATLKIQPSEPRDSAVYFCASGAPDRVVNYGYTFGSGTRLTVV.

The rearrangement uses TRBV6-5 and TRBJ1-2, with 8 bases matching TRBD1. V gave up 0 bases and J gave up 6 bases; unmatched junction bases: 12. Germline CDR1 MNHEY, CDR2 SVGAGI. CDR3 length: 17 residues. DNA for the CDR3: TGTGCCAGCAGTTACTCGGGCGCGGGACAGGCCAATCATGGCTACACCTTC. As protein: CASSYSGAGQANHGYTF.